Each of the 16 T cell receptor beta chains below was sequenced from the same sample in a study of blood T cell repertoires in COVID-19. Produced via immunoSEQ multiplex PCR; TCRdb's table is partial and in-frame only. The sample records approximately 270,000 clones, 80% to 85% being singletons. The specimen was peripheral blood. The receptors were sampled from an older person with COVID-19, enrolled during active disease.

This chain links TRBV4-1 with TRBJ1-6; 7 bases fit TRBD1. From germline, CDR1 is MGHRA and CDR2 YSYEKL. The CDR3 runs to 15 residues. The V and J ends lost 1 base and 12 bases, in that order; junction bases with no gene match: 9. Written as DNA, the CDR3 is TGCGCCAGCAGCCAAGGACAGGGCCCGAATCGACCCCTCCACTTT. Its translation: CASSQGQGPNRPLHF.

The chain's CDR3 is CSASIGRNTEAFF. The CDR3 DNA follows: TGCAGTGCTAGTATAGGGAGGAACACTGAAGCTTTCTTT. This chain uses TRBV20-1 with TRBJ1-1; no reliable D call. CDR1 DFQATT and CDR2 SNEGSKA come from the germline V gene (reference sequence). Trimming took 3 bases from V and 1 from J, leaving 9 bases between them. The CDR3 has 13 residues.

This chain joins TRBV18 and TRBJ2-3; D is uncertain. This CDR3 comprises 15 residues. Germline lookup yields CDR1 KGHSH and CDR2 LQKENI. V lost 0 bases and J lost 6, with 13 bases in between. The CDR3 reads CASSPPLGGTDTQYF. The CDR3 nucleotides read TGTGCCAGCTCACCACCGCTCGGCGGTACTGATACGCAGTATTTT.

This clone showed up just once. This chain joins TRBV19 and TRBJ1-2; D ambiguous. V lost 6 bases and J lost 4, with 21 bases in between. The CDR3 extends over 16 amino acids. Germline CDR1 LNHDA, CDR2 SQIVND (reference sequence). Here the CDR3 reads CASSPNARFPPYGYTF. The CDR3 nucleotides are TGTGCCAGTAGCCCAAACGCCAGATTCCCCCCCTATGGCTACACCTTC.

The rearrangement joins TRBV2 to TRBJ2-7, with 7 bases aligning to TRBD2. The CDR3 is 15 amino acids. Germline trimming cut 8 bases from V and 3 bases from J; bases unmatched to any gene: 13. Looked up from germline, CDR1 is SNHLY and CDR2 is FYNNEI. This CDR3 reads CASLGYGPSGYEQYF. The DNA of the CDR3 is TGTGCCAGCCTCGGATACGGGCCTAGCGGCTACGAGCAGTACTTC.

The gene calls are TRBV7-8 and TRBJ1-4; D may be TRBD1 (6 bases). V gave up 5 bases and J gave up 7 bases, with 20 bases separating them. The CDR3 is 16 amino acids. CDR1 and CDR2 from the germline V gene are SGHVS and FQNEAQ. CDR3 amino acids: CASSQGVRGGREKLFF. For the CDR3, the DNA is TGTGCCAGCAGCCAAGGGGTACGAGGGGGACGTGAAAAACTGTTTTTT.

The chain carries TRBV5-1 and TRBJ2-7, with 8 positions matching TRBD2. The germline CDR1 and CDR2 sequences are SGHRS and YFSETQ. The CDR3 covers 14 residues. V lost 2 bases and J lost 3; bases outside the gene matches: 4. CDR3 in DNA: TGCGCCAGCAGCTTCAGCGGGGGCGACTACGAGCAGTACTTC. Protein sequence: CASSFSGGDYEQYF.

The chain carries TRBV18 and TRBJ1-2; no clear D. Germline V lookup: CDR1 KGHSH, CDR2 LQKENI. The CDR3 is 14 amino acids. Trimming pared 2 bases from V and 4 bases from J, leaving 11 bases between. CDR3 nucleotide sequence: TGTGCCAGCTCACCAGCGGGAGATTTCTATGGCTACACCTTC. Translation gives CASSPAGDFYGYTF.

This clone came up once. The chain recombines TRBV19 with TRBJ1-3; D is possibly TRBD1 (5 bases). This CDR3 comprises 13 residues. CDR1 and CDR2 (germline): LNHDA, SQIVND (reference sequence). Between the trimmed V and J ends, which lost 7 bases and 2 bases, there was a span of 9 bases. CDR3 coding DNA: TGTGCCAGTAAGGTCAGGGCTGGAAACACCATATATTTT. Residues: CASKVRAGNTIYF.

This rearrangement joins TRBV6-1 to TRBJ1-2; D call uncertain. This CDR3 has 14 residues. V gave up 1 base and J gave up 1 base, with 7 bases separating them. The germline V gene encodes CDR1 MNHNS and CDR2 SASEGT. DNA of the CDR3: TGTGCCAGCAGTGAAGGAGGGAATAACTATGGCTACACCTTC. As protein: CASSEGGNNYGYTF.

The chain has TRBV7-9 and TRBJ2-1; 7 nucleotides match TRBD1. The CDR3 is made up of 14 amino acids. Germline CDR1 is SEHNR and CDR2 is FQNEAQ (reference sequence). With 4 bases clipped from V and 6 bases from J, the junction kept 6 bases outside the gene matches. DNA for the CDR3: TGTGCCAGCAGCTCCGGGACAGTGACCAATGAGCAGTTCTTC. The encoded protein is CASSSGTVTNEQFF.

V and J are TRBV5-1 and TRBJ2-7; a weak D match, TRBD1 (6 bases). Deletions cut 0 bases from V and 5 bases from J, with 15 bases between. Germline V gene lookup returns CDR1 SGHRS and CDR2 YFSETQ. The CDR3 covers 15 residues. In DNA, the CDR3 is TGCGCCAGCAGCTTGGCTGGGGGCCCAGTGAACGAGCAGTACTTC. Protein sequence: CASSLAGGPVNEQYF.

This clone was observed once. This rearrangement joins TRBV4-1 to TRBJ1-5; D gene uncertain. V was clipped by 0 bases and J by 2 bases, with 11 bases between them. The CDR3 is 16 residues long. Germline V gene sequence: CDR1 MGHRA, CDR2 YSYEKL. DNA of the CDR3: TGCGCCAGCAGCCAAGATCCCGGGAGGGGCAATCAGCCCCAGCATTTT. As protein: CASSQDPGRGNQPQHF.

The chain couples TRBV6-2 or TRBV6-3 to TRBJ2-3, with D maybe TRBD2 (7 bases). V gave up 6 bases and J gave up 3 bases, with 19 bases separating them. In germline, CDR1 is MNHEY, CDR2 SVGEGT. The CDR3 totals 16 residues. The chain's CDR3 is CASSNRRGAGTDTQYF. CDR3 bases: TGTGCCAGCAGCAACCGTCGGGGGGCAGGAACAGATACGCAGTATTTT.

This clone was found a few times. The CDR3 DNA reads TGTGCCAGCAGCACTACGGGTCCCGGGGGTGGGCAGCCCCAGCATTTT. Its protein product is CASSTTGPGGGQPQHF. The gene calls are TRBV7-2 and TRBJ1-5, with TRBD1 as a possible D gene (5 bases). The CDR3 has 16 amino acids. V shed 5 bases and J shed 7 bases, with 21 bases lying between them. Germline V gene data show CDR1 as SGHTA and CDR2 as FQGNSA.

In this sample, this clone turned up a few times. This chain joins TRBV2 and TRBJ2-6; TRBD1 matches at 7 bases. The germline gives CDR1 SNHLY, CDR2 FYNNEI. Trimming removed 6 bases from V and 2 bases from J; junction bases left unmatched: 7. This CDR3 comprises 16 residues. In nucleotides, the CDR3 is TGTGCCAGCAGGGGGATAGACAGGGCTGGGGCCAACGTCCTGACTTTC. Translating it yields CASRGIDRAGANVLTF.